This T cell receptor beta chain was identified in a study of early T cells in non-severe SARS-CoV-2 infection. Trimming took 4 bases from V and 4 from J; bases not matched to a gene: 3. Germline loops: CDR1 MDHEN, CDR2 SYDVKM. The CDR3 is 15 residues long. TCRdb re-derived calls from the 5' RACE reads in MiXCR, one entry per CDR3 protein. The sample yields approximately 64,000 distinct CDR3 sequences, about 4.9% seen once. The sample taken for sequencing was whole blood. The TCR originated in an adult who was a healthcare worker with PCR-confirmed SARS-CoV-2 infection or an uninfected control (not recorded which). The V gene is TRBV28, the J gene TRBJ2-3; 12 bases match TRBD2. Here the CDR3 DNA reads TGTGCCAGCAGTTACCTAGCGGGAGGGGCAGATACGCAGTATTTT. Amino acids: CASSYLAGGADTQYF.